This TCR beta chain was documented in a study of spatial heterogeneity in lung cancer. Sample time point: sample taken at primary tumor resection. Donation came from approximately 69 patients with untreated early-stage non-small cell lung cancer. TCRdb reprocessed the 5' RACE reads via MiXCR and lists one record per CDR3 protein. This table has tens of thousands of distinct CDR3 sequences, under 8.5% appearing once. Germline-derived CDR1 and CDR2 are SGHVS and FQNEAQ. V dropped 5 bases and J dropped 6 bases, with 13 bases sitting between them. The CDR3 extends over 14 amino acids. The TCR comes from a female donor with early-stage non-small cell lung cancer. The sequencing used PBMCs, collected at surgery. This chain uses TRBV7-8 with TRBJ1-4; D is perhaps TRBD1 (5 bases). The CDR3 region has the DNA TGTGCCAGCAGCCCGACGGGGGGGGATGAAAAACTGTTTTTT. Translation: CASSPTGGDEKLFF.